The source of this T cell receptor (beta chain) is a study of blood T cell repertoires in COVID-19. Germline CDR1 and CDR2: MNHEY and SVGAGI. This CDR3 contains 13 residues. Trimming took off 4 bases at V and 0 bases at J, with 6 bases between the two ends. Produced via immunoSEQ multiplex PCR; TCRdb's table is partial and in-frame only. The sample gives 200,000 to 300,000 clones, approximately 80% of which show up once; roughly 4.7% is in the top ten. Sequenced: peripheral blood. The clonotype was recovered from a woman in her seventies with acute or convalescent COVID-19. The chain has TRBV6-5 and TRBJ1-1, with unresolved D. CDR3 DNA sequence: TGTGCCAGCAGTTTCCTACTGAACACTGAAGCTTTCTTT. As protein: CASSFLLNTEAFF.